This T cell receptor beta chain was identified during a study of T cells in Graves' hyperthyroidism and ophthalmopathy. Those with hyperthyroidism were 18 to 65 years old, newly diagnosed, and ill for under 2 months. CDR3 length: 14 residues. The germline V gene has CDR1 LGHDT and CDR2 YNNKEL (reference sequence). Trimming pared 3 bases from V and 5 bases from J, leaving 12 bases between. Amplified regions were TCR beta CDR3 sequences from RNA transcripts. The HTBI primer set was used in a first-round RT-PCR of the TCR CDR3. TCRdb reanalysed the multiplex PCR reads using MiXCR and keeps one entry per CDR3 protein. Of 550,000 to 600,000 distinct CDR3 sequences listed, 16% were seen once; the top ten hold about 17%. This clonotype was seen only a few times.

The material sequenced was blood. The V and J genes are TRBV3-1 and TRBJ2-3, with D perhaps matching TRBD2 (6 bases). This TCR came from a young woman with Graves' hyperthyroidism. CDR3 DNA: TGTGCCAGCAGCCAGGCGGGGCAAATAGATACGCAGTATTTT. Its translation: CASSQAGQIDTQYF.